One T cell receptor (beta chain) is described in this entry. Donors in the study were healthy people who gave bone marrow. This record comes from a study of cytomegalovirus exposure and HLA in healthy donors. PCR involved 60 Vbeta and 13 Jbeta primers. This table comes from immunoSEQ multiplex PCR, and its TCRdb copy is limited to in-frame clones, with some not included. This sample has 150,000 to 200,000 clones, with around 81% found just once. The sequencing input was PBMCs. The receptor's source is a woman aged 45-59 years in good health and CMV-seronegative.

CDR3 sequence reads: CASSPKAGPSYEQYF. In DNA, the CDR3 is TGCGCCAGCAGCCCTAAAGCAGGCCCCTCCTACGAGCAGTACTTC. The V gene is TRBV4-3, the J gene TRBJ2-7; no clear D gene. The CDR3 sequence is 15 residues long. Germline CDR1 reads LGHNA; CDR2 reads YSLEER. V was shortened by 4 bases and J by 0 bases, with 13 bases between the two germline ends.